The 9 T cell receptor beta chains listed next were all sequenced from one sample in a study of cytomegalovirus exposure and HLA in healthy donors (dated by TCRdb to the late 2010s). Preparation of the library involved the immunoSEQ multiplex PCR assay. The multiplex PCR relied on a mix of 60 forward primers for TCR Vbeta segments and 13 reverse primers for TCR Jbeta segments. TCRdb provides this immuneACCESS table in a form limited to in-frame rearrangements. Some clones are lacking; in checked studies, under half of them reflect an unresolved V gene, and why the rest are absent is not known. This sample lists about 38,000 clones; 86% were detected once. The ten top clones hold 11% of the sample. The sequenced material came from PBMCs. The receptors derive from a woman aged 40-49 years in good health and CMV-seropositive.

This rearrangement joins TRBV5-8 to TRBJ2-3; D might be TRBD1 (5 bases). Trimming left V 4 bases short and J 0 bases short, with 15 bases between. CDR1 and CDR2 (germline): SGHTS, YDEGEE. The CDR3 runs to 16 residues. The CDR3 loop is CASSKELQVSTDTQYF. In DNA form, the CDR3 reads TGTGCCAGCAGCAAAGAGTTACAGGTTAGCACAGATACGCAGTATTTT.

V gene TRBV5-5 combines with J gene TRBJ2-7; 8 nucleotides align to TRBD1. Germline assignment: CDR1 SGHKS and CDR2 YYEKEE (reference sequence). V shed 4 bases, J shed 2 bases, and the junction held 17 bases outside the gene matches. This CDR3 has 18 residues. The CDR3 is CASSRGQGSRRETYEQYF. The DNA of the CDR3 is TGTGCCAGCAGCCGCGGACAGGGTTCAAGAAGAGAAACCTACGAGCAGTACTTC. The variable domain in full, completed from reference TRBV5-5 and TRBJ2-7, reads DAGVTQSPTHLIKTRGQQVTLRCSPISGHKSVSWYQQVLGQGPQFIFQYYEKEERGRGNFPDRFSARQFPNYSSELNVNALLLGDSALYLCASSRGQGSRRETYEQYFGPGTRLTVT.

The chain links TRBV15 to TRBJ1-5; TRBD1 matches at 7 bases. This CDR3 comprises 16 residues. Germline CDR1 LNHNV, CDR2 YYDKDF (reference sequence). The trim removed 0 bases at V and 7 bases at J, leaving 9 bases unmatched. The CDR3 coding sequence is TGTGCCACCAGCAGAGATTTGTCCCAGGGGGGCCAGCCCCAGCATTTT. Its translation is CATSRDLSQGGQPQHF.

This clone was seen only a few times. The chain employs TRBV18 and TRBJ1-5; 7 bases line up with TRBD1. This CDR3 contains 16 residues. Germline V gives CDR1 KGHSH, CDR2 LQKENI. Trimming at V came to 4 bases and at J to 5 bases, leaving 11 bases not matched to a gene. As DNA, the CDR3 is TGTGCCAGCTCACTTGGGGCAGGGGGGATCGATCAGCCCCAGCATTTT. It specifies CASSLGAGGIDQPQHF. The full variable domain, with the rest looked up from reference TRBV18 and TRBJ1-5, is NAGVMQNPRHLVRRRGQEARLRCSPMKGHSHVYWYRQLPEEGLKFMVYLQKENIIDESGMPKERFSAEFPKEGPSILRIQQVVRGDSAAYFCASSLGAGGIDQPQHFGDGTRLSIL.

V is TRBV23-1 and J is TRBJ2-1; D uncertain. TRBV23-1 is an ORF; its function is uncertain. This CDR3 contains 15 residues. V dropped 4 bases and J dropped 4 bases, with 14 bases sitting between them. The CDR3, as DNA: TGCGCCAGCAGTCTGTCTAATCATCGATACAATGAGCAGTTCTTC. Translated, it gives CASSLSNHRYNEQFF.

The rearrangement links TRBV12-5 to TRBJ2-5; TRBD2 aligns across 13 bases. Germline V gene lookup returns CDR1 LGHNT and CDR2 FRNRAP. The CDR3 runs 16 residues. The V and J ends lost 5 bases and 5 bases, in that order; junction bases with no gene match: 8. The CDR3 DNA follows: TGTGCTAGTGGTCTGAGACTAGCGGGGGGTTCGGAGACCCAGTACTTC. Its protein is CASGLRLAGGSETQYF.

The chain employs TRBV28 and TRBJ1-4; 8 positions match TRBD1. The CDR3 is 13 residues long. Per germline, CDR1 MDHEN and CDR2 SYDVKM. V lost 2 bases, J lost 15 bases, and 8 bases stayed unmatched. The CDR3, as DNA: TGTGCCAGCAGTTTAGGCGGTGGGGACAGGTTGTTTTTT. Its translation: CASSLGGGDRLFF.

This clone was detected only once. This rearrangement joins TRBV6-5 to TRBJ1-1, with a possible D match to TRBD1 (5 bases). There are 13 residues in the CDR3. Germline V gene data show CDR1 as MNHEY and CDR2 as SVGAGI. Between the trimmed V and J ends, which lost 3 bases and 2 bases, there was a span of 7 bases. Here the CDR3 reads CASSYRTNTEAFF. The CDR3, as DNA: TGTGCCAGCAGTTATAGGACAAACACTGAAGCTTTCTTT.

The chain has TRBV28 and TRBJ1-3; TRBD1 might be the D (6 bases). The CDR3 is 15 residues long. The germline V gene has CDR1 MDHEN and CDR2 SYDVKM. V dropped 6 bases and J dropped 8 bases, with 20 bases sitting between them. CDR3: CASSQTGRFMDTIYF. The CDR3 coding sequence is TGTGCCAGCAGCCAAACAGGGAGATTCATGGACACCATATATTTT.